This record concerns one TCR beta chain sequence. Profiled with immunoSEQ multiplex PCR; TCRdb holds only in-frame clones, not every one. Here the sample spans about 360,000 clones, 87% being singletons. Clinical histories supplied by participants themselves formed the basis of cohort assignment. Germline CDR1 and CDR2: KGHSH and LQKENI. Trimming left V 4 bases short and J 4 bases short, with 16 bases between. The length of the CDR3 is 15 residues. The sample belongs to a study of blood T cell repertoires in COVID-19. Study details: In each case, the material was cDNA or gDNA derived from T cells, B-cell-depleted T cells, or PBMCs.

The sequence was obtained from a man aged 30 to 39 who had recovered from COVID-19. The chain carries TRBV18 and TRBJ1-2; D is uncertain. The source material was PBMCs or T cells enriched from blood (not recorded which). CDR3 amino acids: CASSRQEGSVYGYTF. The CDR3, as DNA: TGTGCCAGCTCACGTCAGGAGGGATCTGTCTATGGCTACACCTTC.